Below are 30 T cell receptor beta chains sequenced from a single sample in a study of T cell responses to AZD1222 COVID-19 vaccine. Only in-frame clones appear in the TCRdb table, and some are missing; sequencing was by immunoSEQ multiplex PCR. The sample yields about 120,000 clones, about 92% seen once. The source material was peripheral blood, sampled on day 0 of AZD1222 vaccination. These receptors all come from an adult in good health.

The chain carries TRBV5-1 and TRBJ2-7, with 7 bases identical to TRBD1. This CDR3 comprises 12 residues. Per germline, CDR1 SGHRS and CDR2 YFSETQ. Unmatched junction bases numbered 3, after V lost 3 bases and J lost 6 bases. In DNA form, the CDR3 reads TGCGCCAGCAGCTCAGACAGGGCCGAGCAGTACTTC. Amino acids: CASSSDRAEQYF.

The CDR3 reads CASSIEMAGANQPQHF. The CDR3, as DNA: TGTGCCAGTAGTATAGAGATGGCAGGTGCTAATCAGCCCCAGCATTTT. This chain joins TRBV19 and TRBJ1-5; D gene uncertain. The CDR3 sequence is 16 residues long. The germline V and J ends were trimmed by 0 bases and 4 bases, with 13 bases remaining between them. From germline, CDR1 is LNHDA and CDR2 SQIVND (reference sequence). Complete variable domain (other parts from reference TRBV19 and TRBJ1-5): DGGITQSPKYLFRKEGQNVTLSCEQNLNHDAMYWYRQDPGQGLRLIYYSQIVNDFQKGDIAEGYSVSREKKESFPLTVTSAQKNPTAFYLCASSIEMAGANQPQHFGDGTRLSIL.

The chain links TRBV10-3 to TRBJ2-1; 9 bases align to TRBD2. The length of the CDR3 is 14 residues. Germline lookup yields CDR1 ENHRY and CDR2 SYGVKD. V trimming: 7 bases; J trimming: 8 bases; junction bases outside the gene matches: 9. The CDR3 region has the DNA TGTGCCATCAAAGGTAGCGGGAGAAGCGATGAGCAGTTCTTC. Its translation is CAIKGSGRSDEQFF.

This clone has a single count. This chain connects TRBV2 to TRBJ1-6; D perhaps matches TRBD1 (5 bases). CDR1 SNHLY and CDR2 FYNNEI come from the germline V gene. The CDR3 is 13 amino acids. Trimming took off 6 bases at V and 9 bases at J, with 12 bases between the two ends. CDR3 sequence reads: CASRGEQVSPLHF. DNA for the CDR3: TGTGCCAGCAGGGGTGAACAGGTTTCACCCCTCCACTTT.

The V gene is TRBV11-3, the J gene TRBJ2-5, with D uncertain. Germline V lookup: CDR1 SGHNT, CDR2 YENEEA. This CDR3 contains 13 residues. V dropped 1 base and J dropped 4 bases, with 7 bases sitting between them. The CDR3 DNA reads TGTGCCAGCAGCTTAGCCGGGTCAGAGACCCAGTACTTC. This gives the protein CASSLAGSETQYF.

J is TRBJ1-1 and V is TRBV24-1, with D possibly being TRBD1 (5 bases). Trimming took off 9 bases at V and 1 base at J, with 14 bases between the two ends. CDR3 length equals 14 residues. The germline CDR1 and CDR2 sequences are KGHDR and SFDVKD. The CDR3 reads CATRAGGRNTEAFF. The CDR3 nucleotides read TGTGCCACCCGCGCCGGGGGTAGGAACACTGAAGCTTTCTTT.

This chain uses TRBV10-3 with TRBJ1-2; 9 bases align to TRBD1. The CDR3 is made up of 15 amino acids. V was pared by 4 bases and J by 4 bases, with 7 bases of the junction left unmatched. In germline, CDR1 is ENHRY, CDR2 SYGVKD. This chain's CDR3 is CAISAFTGGGYGYTF. The CDR3 DNA reads TGTGCCATCAGTGCCTTTACAGGGGGCGGCTATGGCTACACCTTC.

The chain couples TRBV6-1 to TRBJ1-6; 9 bases fit TRBD1. The V segment lost 2 bases and the J segment 7 bases; nucleotides outside the gene matches: 21. Germline CDR1 MNHNS, CDR2 SASEGT. The CDR3 is made up of 21 amino acids. The CDR3 DNA reads TGTGCCAGCAGTGAATTCTTCCAGGACAGCTGGGGACAGGGCCCCAATTCACCCCTCCACTTT. Its protein is CASSEFFQDSWGQGPNSPLHF.

This clone was seen a single time. This chain joins TRBV20-1 and TRBJ1-1; unclear D gene. The CDR3 runs 13 residues. Trimming removed 3 bases from V and 4 bases from J, with 12 bases in between. In germline, CDR1 is DFQATT, CDR2 SNEGSKA (reference sequence). CDR3 amino acids: CSASSEWGTEAFF. The DNA for the CDR3 is TGCAGTGCTAGTTCGGAGTGGGGCACTGAAGCTTTCTTT.

This chain connects TRBV16 to TRBJ2-1; D perhaps matches TRBD1 (5 bases). With 8 bases removed from V and 5 bases from J, the gap between germline ends came to 19 bases. Germline V gene lookup returns CDR1 KGHSY and CDR2 FQNENV. This CDR3 has 15 amino acids. CDR3 DNA: TGTGCCAGCTTCCAATCCCCCCAGGGCCACAATGAGCAGTTCTTC. This sequence encodes CASFQSPQGHNEQFF.

CDR3 coding DNA: TGTGCCAGCGACAGAGGTGTTTCTGAGACCCAGTACTTC. It specifies CASDRGVSETQYF. The chain couples TRBV7-9 to TRBJ2-5, with D perhaps matching TRBD1 (5 bases). V lost 8 bases to trimming and J lost 5 bases, with 15 bases between them. Germline V CDR1 and CDR2: SEHNR, FQNEAQ (reference sequence). The CDR3 runs to 13 residues.

The rearrangement uses TRBV7-2 and TRBJ2-7, with D perhaps TRBD1 or TRBD2 (5 bases each). The CDR3 is made up of 15 amino acids. Trimming removed 7 bases from V and 3 bases from J, with 19 bases in between. The V gene's germline CDR1 is SGHTA and CDR2 FQGNSA. CDR3 sequence: CASTHSAKRGYEQYF. DNA for the CDR3: TGTGCCAGCACCCACTCTGCGAAGAGGGGCTACGAGCAGTACTTC. The whole variable domain, remainder taken from reference TRBV7-2 and TRBJ2-7, is GAGVSQSPSNKVTEKGKDVELRCDPISGHTALYWYRQSLGQGLEFLIYFQGNSAPDKSGLPSDRFSAERTGGSVSTLTIQRTQQEDSAVYLCASTHSAKRGYEQYFGPGTRLTVT.

Only a few counts were recorded for this clone. V gene TRBV10-3 combines with J gene TRBJ1-3; tentatively, D is TRBD1 (6 bases). The length of the CDR3 is 14 residues. The ends were cut back, 4 bases at V and 4 bases at J, with 11 bases in the middle. Germline V gives CDR1 ENHRY, CDR2 SYGVKD. The CDR3 region is CAISVEQGGNTIYF. The CDR3 DNA reads TGTGCCATCAGTGTGGAACAGGGAGGAAACACCATATATTTT.

The CDR3 DNA is TGTGCCAGCAGTTGGTTCCTAGCGGGAGCTTACGAGCAGTACTTC. Its translation is CASSWFLAGAYEQYF. This chain connects TRBV6-2 or TRBV6-3 to TRBJ2-7; 10 bases fit TRBD2. The V gene's germline CDR1 is MNHEY and CDR2 SVGEGT. This CDR3 is built from 15 residues. Unmatched junction bases numbered 7, after V lost 4 bases and J lost 4 bases.

The chain uses TRBV4-1 and TRBJ2-3, with 16 bases lining up with TRBD2. The junction had 18 bases not matched to a gene; V was cut back by 4 bases and J by 2 bases. CDR1 is MGHRA and CDR2 is YSYEKL in the germline V gene. CDR3 size: 22 residues. CDR3 sequence: CASSPLGTGTSGRAIFTDTQYF. CDR3 nucleotides: TGCGCCAGCAGCCCTCTAGGGACCGGGACTAGCGGGAGGGCCATTTTCACAGATACGCAGTATTTT.

V is TRBV5-1 and J is TRBJ1-2; D call uncertain. Trimming removed 0 bases from V and 4 bases from J, with 19 bases in between. The CDR3 runs 17 residues. Per germline, CDR1 SGHRS and CDR2 YFSETQ. As DNA, the CDR3 is TGCGCCAGCAGCTTGGAATCAGCCACGAGCACCTCCTATGGCTACACCTTC. Encoded protein: CASSLESATSTSYGYTF.

The rearrangement uses TRBV6-5 and TRBJ2-7, with D tentatively TRBD1 (5 bases). Germline V lookup: CDR1 MNHEY, CDR2 SVGAGI. Trimming shortened V by 2 bases and J by 3 bases, and 14 bases separated the two germline ends. This CDR3 is built from 15 residues. The CDR3 loop reads CASSYSQGGYYEQYF. DNA of the CDR3: TGTGCCAGCAGTTACAGCCAGGGTGGGTACTACGAGCAGTACTTC.

The chain is built from TRBV7-2 and TRBJ2-7; 15 nucleotides agree with TRBD2. V lost 2 bases to trimming and J lost 1 base; unmatched junction nucleotides: 3. Per germline, CDR1 SGHTA and CDR2 FQGNSA. The CDR3 totals 17 residues. Here the CDR3 reads CASSLMGLAGGSYEQYF. The CDR3 DNA reads as TGTGCCAGCAGCTTAATGGGACTAGCGGGGGGATCCTACGAGCAGTACTTC.

The genes are TRBV4-3 and TRBJ1-5, with D unclear. Germline V lookup: CDR1 LGHNA, CDR2 YSLEER. Deletions cut 0 bases from V and 4 bases from J, with 4 bases between. This CDR3 has 13 amino acids. In nucleotides, the CDR3 is TGCGCCAGCAGCCAAGATATAAATCAGCCCCAGCATTTT. Translation: CASSQDINQPQHF.

The chain employs TRBV10-3 and TRBJ1-2, with D tentatively TRBD1 (6 bases). V lost 8 bases to trimming and J lost 0 bases, with 22 bases between them. This CDR3 is built from 17 residues. Germline CDR1 reads ENHRY; CDR2 reads SYGVKD. The CDR3 is CAIGVPRGHIPNYGYTF. CDR3 nucleotide sequence: TGTGCCATCGGGGTTCCGCGGGGGCACATCCCTAACTATGGCTACACCTTC.

The CDR3 DNA is TGTGCCAGCAGCACCGGACAGGATCAGCCCCAGCATTTT. Its translation: CASSTGQDQPQHF. The rearrangement links TRBV9 to TRBJ1-5, with TRBD1 identical over 7 bases. The CDR3 totals 13 residues. The ends lost 4 bases at V and 5 bases at J; junction bases unmatched: 3. CDR1 is SGDLS, CDR2 YYNGEE, per germline.

The count of this clone is one. CDR3 region: CASSVGVPWSLGQETQYF. CDR3 coding DNA: TGTGCCAGCAGCGTAGGGGTCCCGTGGAGTTTGGGACAAGAGACCCAGTACTTC. This chain links TRBV9 with TRBJ2-5; the D is unclear. Germline loops: CDR1 SGDLS, CDR2 YYNGEE. The CDR3 totals 18 residues. Between the trimmed V and J ends, which lost 0 bases and 2 bases, there was a span of 20 bases.

The gene calls are TRBV6-5 and TRBJ1-1; D is undetermined. In germline, CDR1 is MNHEY, CDR2 SVGAGI. The V gene lost 6 bases and the J gene lost 1 base, with 9 bases spanning the gap. This CDR3 is 13 amino acids long. The chain's CDR3 is CASSYTGNTEAFF. Written as DNA, the CDR3 is TGTGCCAGCAGCTACACGGGGAACACTGAAGCTTTCTTT.

The rearrangement uses TRBV20-1 and TRBJ2-1; 9 positions match TRBD2. J gave up 8 bases and V 4 bases, and 12 bases lay outside the gene matches. CDR3 size: 15 residues. CDR1 and CDR2 (germline): DFQATT, SNEGSKA (reference sequence). CDR3 protein: CSAIDVGTSFDEQFF. The CDR3 nucleotides read TGCAGTGCTATTGACGTTGGGACTAGCTTCGATGAGCAGTTCTTC.

V and J are TRBV5-1 and TRBJ1-2; TRBD1 is a possible D gene (5 bases). The CDR3 spans 15 residues. The V end lost 4 bases, the J end lost 4 bases, and 17 bases lay between the germline ends. Looked up from germline, CDR1 is SGHRS and CDR2 is YFSETQ. The CDR3 region has the DNA TGCGCCAGCAGCCCGGCAGGGATAGTTAGCTATGGCTACACCTTC. It translates to CASSPAGIVSYGYTF.

The genes are TRBV7-9 and TRBJ2-3; 11 bases are a match to TRBD2. CDR3 length equals 16 residues. In germline, CDR1 is SEHNR, CDR2 FQNEAQ (reference sequence). V lost 1 base and J lost 1; bases outside the gene matches: 1. CDR3 in DNA: TGTGCCAGCAGCTTAGGACTAGCGGGGCGCACAGATACGCAGTATTTT. The encoded protein is CASSLGLAGRTDTQYF.

This chain connects TRBV5-4 to TRBJ1-1, with D tentatively TRBD1 (5 bases). Trimming cost V 2 bases and J 1 base, with 6 bases left between them. The CDR3 loop spans 13 amino acids. Germline V lookup: CDR1 SGHNT, CDR2 YYREEE (reference sequence). CDR3: CASSLRGNTEAFF. The CDR3 DNA is TGTGCCAGCAGCTTAAGGGGGAACACTGAAGCTTTCTTT. Combining the CDR3 with reference TRBV5-4 and TRBJ1-1 gives the whole variable domain ETGVTQSPTHLIKTRGQQVTLRCSSQSGHNTVSWYQQALGQGPQFIFQYYREEENGRGNFPPRFSGLQFPNYSSELNVNALELDDSALYLCASSLRGNTEAFFGQGTRLTVV.

This sequence joins TRBV9 and TRBJ2-1; TRBD2 agrees at 13 bases. The CDR3 is 16 amino acids. Germline assignment: CDR1 SGDLS and CDR2 YYNGEE. Losses at the gene ends were 2 bases for V and 8 bases for J; bases not matched to a gene: 7. As DNA, the CDR3 is TGTGCCAGCAGCGTCGGACTAGCGGGGGCCGGAGATGAGCAGTTCTTC. Its protein is CASSVGLAGAGDEQFF.

The chain carries TRBV6-1 and TRBJ2-1; TRBD2 agrees at 8 bases. Per germline, CDR1 MNHNS and CDR2 SASEGT. The V gene end was trimmed by 3 bases and the J gene end by 6 bases; junction bases not matched to a gene: 4. This CDR3 is 14 amino acids long. The CDR3 is CASSDLAGRNEQFF. CDR3 DNA sequence: TGTGCCAGCAGTGATTTAGCGGGACGCAATGAGCAGTTCTTC.

The chain uses TRBV7-2 and TRBJ2-4; 9 nucleotides line up with TRBD1. The CDR3 is 16 amino acids. V shed 5 bases and J 3 bases; nucleotides not matched to a gene: 8. In germline, CDR1 is SGHTA, CDR2 FQGNSA. The CDR3: CASSPRDRVDKNIQYF. The CDR3 nucleotides read TGTGCCAGCAGCCCCCGGGACAGGGTCGACAAAAACATTCAGTACTTC.